Given below is one T cell receptor beta chain in context. Its antigen is not known. An end of the junction does not agree with germline; a read error may underlie this. The CDR3 is 14 residues long. Looked up from germline, CDR1 is MNHGY and CDR2 is SAAAGT. The record originates from a study of T cells in localized non-small cell lung cancer. TCRdb's copy holds only in-frame clones and misses some; the assay was immunoSEQ multiplex PCR. This table holds some 1,500 clones, 20% to 25% found once. Study findings and constraints: Highest T cell clonality was seen in uninvolved adjacent lung, surpassing that measured in tumor. Greater blood T cell density accompanied longer overall survival.

The TCR originated in a man between 40 and 70 years old with stage III lung adenocarcinoma. V gene TRBV6-8 combines with J gene TRBJ1-6; tentative D call: TRBD1 (6 bases). The source was normal lung tissue next to the tumor, collected before any cancer treatment. The CDR3 DNA is TGTGCCATCAGTGCCCGGACAGAAGGATCACCCCTCCACTTT. This encodes CAISARTEGSPLHF.